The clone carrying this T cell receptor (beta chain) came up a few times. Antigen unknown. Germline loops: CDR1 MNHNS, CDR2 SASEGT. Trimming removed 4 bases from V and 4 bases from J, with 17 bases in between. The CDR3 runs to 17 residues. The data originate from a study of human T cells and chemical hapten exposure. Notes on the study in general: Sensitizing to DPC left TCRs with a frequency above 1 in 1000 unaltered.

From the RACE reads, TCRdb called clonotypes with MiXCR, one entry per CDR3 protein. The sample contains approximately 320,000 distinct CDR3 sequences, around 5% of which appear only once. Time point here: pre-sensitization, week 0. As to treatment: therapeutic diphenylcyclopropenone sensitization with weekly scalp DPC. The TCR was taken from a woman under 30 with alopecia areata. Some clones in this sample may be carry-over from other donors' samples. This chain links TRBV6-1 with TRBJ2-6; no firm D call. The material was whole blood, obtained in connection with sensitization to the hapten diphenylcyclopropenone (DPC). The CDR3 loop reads CASSGKTWIAGANVLTF. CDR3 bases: TGTGCCAGCAGTGGAAAGACATGGATCGCCGGGGCCAACGTCCTGACTTTC.